This T cell receptor beta chain was sequenced in a study of identical twins. Comment on this clonotype: What it binds is not known.

Overall study results and limits: Out-of-frame alpha sequences common to twins were enriched for low generation probability.

TCRdb redid the calling of the 5' RACE reads with MiXCR, one entry per CDR3 protein. The sample holds 450,000 or so distinct CDR3 sequences; 24% are singletons and the top ten take approximately 2.9%. The V gene's germline CDR1 is SGHRS and CDR2 YFSETQ. There are 15 residues in the CDR3. V was trimmed by 4 bases and J by 5 bases, leaving 15 bases between them. This same sample was also taken into another study, of T cells expressing NK-cell markers. According to that study: A few donors' CD3+CD56-NKG2C+ cells were dominated by the same clonotypes.

The sample taken for sequencing was CD4+ T cells sorted from blood. The chain combines TRBV5-1 with TRBJ2-2; maybe TRBD2 (5 bases). The sequence was collected from a woman under 30 in good health. The CDR3 nucleotides are TGCGCCAGCAGCCCCTCTAGCAATCCTACCGGGGAGCTGTTTTTT. Translated: CASSPSSNPTGELFF. The whole variable domain, filled in from reference TRBV5-1 and TRBJ2-2, reads KAGVTQTPRYLIKTRGQQVTLSCSPISGHRSVSWYQQTPGQGLQFLFEYFSETQRNKGNFPGRFSGRQFSNSRSEMNVSTLELGDSALYLCASSPSSNPTGELFFGEGSRLTVL.